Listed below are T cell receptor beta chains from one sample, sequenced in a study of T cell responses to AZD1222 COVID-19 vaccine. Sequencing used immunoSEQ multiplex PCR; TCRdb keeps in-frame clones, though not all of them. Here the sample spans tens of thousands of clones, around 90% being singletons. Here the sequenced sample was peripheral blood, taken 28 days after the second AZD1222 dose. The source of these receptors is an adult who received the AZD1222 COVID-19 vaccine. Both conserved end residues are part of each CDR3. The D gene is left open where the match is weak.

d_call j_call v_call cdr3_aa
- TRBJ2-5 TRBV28 CASSYGQEETQYF
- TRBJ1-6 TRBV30 CAWRAGHYNSPLHF
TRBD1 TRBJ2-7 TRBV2 CASIGQGGAYEQYF
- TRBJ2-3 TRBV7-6 CASSSQGAWTDTQYF
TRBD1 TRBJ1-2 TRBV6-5 CASGQGASYGYTF
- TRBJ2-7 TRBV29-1 CSVAVTLRYEQYF
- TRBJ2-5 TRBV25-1 CASSDLKGAQETQYF
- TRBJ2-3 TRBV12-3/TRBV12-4 CASKTGVTDTQYF
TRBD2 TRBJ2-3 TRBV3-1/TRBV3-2 CASSLLAETPSGADTQYF
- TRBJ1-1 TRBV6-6 CASSGGLFGAEAFF
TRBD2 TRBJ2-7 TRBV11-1 CASSLEGLGPYEQYF
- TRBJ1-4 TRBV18 CASSPDPLGNEKLFF
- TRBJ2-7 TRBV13 CASRVWGRSYEQYF
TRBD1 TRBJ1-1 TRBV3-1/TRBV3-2 CASSSRTGGTEAFF
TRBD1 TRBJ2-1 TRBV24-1 CATSDTGTGFDNEQFF
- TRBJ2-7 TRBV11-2 CASSPIRGVLYEQYF
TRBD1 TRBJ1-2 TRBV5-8 CASSLTGTGDYGYTF
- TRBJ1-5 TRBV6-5 CASSLYQDQPQHF
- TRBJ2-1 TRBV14 CASSPLGGASYNEQFF
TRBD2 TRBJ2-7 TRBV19 CASSLMGLAGGQYF
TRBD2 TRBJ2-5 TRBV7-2 CASSLVGSGGQETQYF
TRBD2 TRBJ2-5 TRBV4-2 CASSQGTGGKKTQYF
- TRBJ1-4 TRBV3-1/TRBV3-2 CASSRDGSGLFF
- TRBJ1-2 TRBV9 CASSSGDRTNYGYTF
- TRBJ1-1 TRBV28 CASSSPGGGNTEAFF